The 19 T cell receptor beta chains in this list originate from one sample, sequenced in a study of cytomegalovirus exposure and HLA in healthy donors. 60 Vbeta and 13 Jbeta primers were used in PCR. The data were produced by immunoSEQ multiplex PCR, yet TCRdb's version contains in-frame clones alone and is incomplete. Of 200,000 to 250,000 clones in the sample, 77% were seen once. Material: PBMCs. All receptors come from an older woman in good health and CMV-seropositive.

The count of this clone is one. For the CDR3, the DNA is TGTGCCTGGAGTGTAGGTCGGAGCTATGGCTACACCTTC. Its translation: CAWSVGRSYGYTF. This chain joins TRBV30 and TRBJ1-2; no clear D gene. The CDR3 length is 13 residues. Germline-derived CDR1 and CDR2 are GTSNPN and SVGIG (reference sequence). Between the trimmed V and J ends, which lost 0 bases and 4 bases, there was a span of 9 bases.

V usage is TRBV11-3 and J usage is TRBJ2-5; 8 positions match TRBD2. Trimming removed 1 base from V and 5 bases from J; junction bases left unmatched: 12. Germline assignment: CDR1 SGHNT and CDR2 YENEEA. This CDR3 is built from 17 residues. CDR3 bases: TGTGCCAGCAGCTTAGGGGGTAGCGGGGCCTCCGGGGAGACCCAGTACTTC. It translates to CASSLGGSGASGETQYF.

The chain carries TRBV27 and TRBJ2-3, with D uncertain. Germline V lookup: CDR1 MNHEY, CDR2 SMNVEV (reference sequence). The CDR3 loop spans 13 amino acids. The V end was cut by 9 bases, the J end by 0 bases, with 10 bases between. The CDR3: CASRVLSTDTQYF. As DNA, the CDR3 is TGTGCCAGTCGCGTATTGAGCACAGATACGCAGTATTTT.

The rearrangement uses TRBV7-9 and TRBJ2-3, with 8 bases aligning to TRBD1. Germline V gene lookup returns CDR1 SEHNR and CDR2 FQNEAQ (reference sequence). Trimming cost V 7 bases and J 4 bases; bases outside gene matches: 10. The length of the CDR3 is 15 residues. The CDR3 DNA is TGTGCCAGCAAGATGGACAGGGTTCTCTCAGATACGCAGTATTTT. It translates to CASKMDRVLSDTQYF.

The J gene is TRBJ2-7, the V gene TRBV18, with D tentatively TRBD2 (6 bases). The V gene's germline CDR1 is KGHSH and CDR2 LQKENI. This CDR3 has 14 amino acids. The V and J ends lost 3 bases and 0 bases respectively, with 9 bases between them. CDR3 sequence reads: CASSPTTSSYEQYF. The CDR3 DNA sequence: TGTGCCAGCTCACCGACGACTAGCTCCTACGAGCAGTACTTC.

CDR3 protein: CASSRGGSQPQHF. For the CDR3, the DNA is TGTGCCAGCTCCCGGGGAGGGAGTCAGCCCCAGCATTTT. The chain joins TRBV2 to TRBJ1-5; no clear D. The CDR3 contains 13 residues. The germline V gene has CDR1 SNHLY and CDR2 FYNNEI. V shed 8 bases and J shed 6 bases, with 14 bases lying between them. The full variable domain, with the rest looked up from reference TRBV2 and TRBJ1-5, is EPEVTQTPSHQVTQMGQEVILRCVPISNHLYFYWYRQILGQKVEFLVSFYNNEISEKSEIFDDQFSVERPDGSNFTLKIRSTKLEDSAMYFCASSRGGSQPQHFGDGTRLSIL.

V gene TRBV21-1 combines with J gene TRBJ2-1; TRBD2, as called in the table, went unchecked against the DNA. TRBV21-1 is a pseudogene segment. The CDR3 has 16 amino acids. The CDR3 spells CASRRGTSGGAREQFF. CDR3 nucleotides: TGTGCCAGCCGTAGGGGGACTAGCGGGGGGGCACGGGAGCAGTTCTTC.

This chain uses TRBV7-8 with TRBJ1-1; tentative D call: TRBD1 (5 bases). CDR3 size: 12 residues. Trimming cost V 2 bases and J 10 bases, with 11 bases left between them. CDR1 and CDR2 (germline): SGHVS, FQNEAQ. The chain's CDR3 is CASSLSGPVAFF. CDR3 nucleotides: TGTGCCAGCAGCTTATCAGGGCCAGTAGCTTTCTTT. Looking up the rest from reference TRBV7-8 and TRBJ1-1 gives the full variable domain: GAGVSQSPRYKVAKRGQDVALRCDPISGHVSLFWYQQALGQGPEFLTYFQNEAQLDKSGLPSDRFFAERPEGSVSTLKIQRTQQEDSAVYLCASSLSGPVAFFGQGTRLTVV.

The CDR3 loop reads CASSPAVGNTIYF. CDR3 bases: TGTGCCAGCAGCCCCGCCGTCGGGAACACCATATATTTT. The chain joins TRBV7-7 to TRBJ1-3, with no clear D. Per the germline V gene, CDR1 is SSHAT and CDR2 is FNYEAQ (reference sequence). Trimming took 5 bases from V and 7 from J, leaving 12 bases between them. The CDR3 length is 13 residues.

The chain recombines TRBV5-1 with TRBJ1-3; D gene ambiguous. V shed 3 bases and J shed 2 bases, with 18 bases lying between them. CDR3 length: 17 amino acids. Germline V gene lookup returns CDR1 SGHRS and CDR2 YFSETQ. CDR3 loop: CASSYGGGQTTGNTIYF. Here the CDR3 DNA reads TGCGCCAGCAGCTACGGTGGAGGGCAGACCACTGGAAACACCATATATTTT.

The chain is built from TRBV23-1 and TRBJ2-2, with D hard to call. TRBV23-1 is given ORF status, its function remaining uncertain. The CDR3 totals 18 residues. Deletions cut 0 bases from V and 6 bases from J, with 20 bases between. The CDR3 sequence: CASSQSIWSSLVPGELFF. The CDR3 DNA is TGCGCCAGCAGTCAATCGATTTGGAGTAGCTTAGTCCCCGGGGAGCTGTTTTTT.

As DNA, the CDR3 is TGTGCCAGCTCATCCCGGGTATCGGAGGACGGCTACACCTTC. Its translation: CASSSRVSEDGYTF. The chain combines TRBV18 with TRBJ1-2; D not certain. Germline V gives CDR1 KGHSH, CDR2 LQKENI. The CDR3 has 14 amino acids. Trimming pared 5 bases from V and 8 bases from J, leaving 18 bases between. Based on the CDR3 plus reference TRBV18 and TRBJ1-2, the full variable domain is NAGVMQNPRHLVRRRGQEARLRCSPMKGHSHVYWYRQLPEEGLKFMVYLQKENIIDESGMPKERFSAEFPKEGPSILRIQQVVRGDSAAYFCASSSRVSEDGYTFGSGTRLTVV.

This clone was observed a handful of times. The gene calls are TRBV4-3 and TRBJ1-4, with D possibly TRBD1 on 5 matching bases. Per germline, CDR1 LGHNA and CDR2 YSLEER. CDR3 length: 16 residues. V shed 1 base and J shed 7 bases, with 16 bases lying between them. Here the CDR3 reads CASSQGGGVRAEKLFF. Here the CDR3 DNA reads TGCGCCAGCAGCCAAGGGGGGGGTGTCCGGGCTGAAAAACTGTTTTTT.

DNA for the CDR3: TGCAGTGCGGCAGGGCAAGAGACCCAGTACTTC. It encodes CSAAGQETQYF. This chain uses TRBV20-1 with TRBJ2-5; TRBD1 is a possible D gene (5 bases). The V gene's germline CDR1 is DFQATT and CDR2 SNEGSKA (reference sequence). Trimming pared 6 bases from V and 2 bases from J, leaving 7 bases between. The CDR3 is 11 residues long.

The chain links TRBV5-1 to TRBJ2-7, with D tentatively TRBD1 (6 bases). There are 14 residues in the CDR3. Between the trimmed V and J ends, which lost 5 bases and 2 bases, there was a span of 14 bases. The germline CDR1 and CDR2 sequences are SGHRS and YFSETQ. This CDR3 reads CASSTGDTTYEQYF. The CDR3 nucleotides are TGCGCCAGCAGTACCGGGGACACGACCTACGAGCAGTACTTC.

The genes are TRBV7-9 and TRBJ1-4; 9 bases line up with TRBD1. The CDR3 is 14 amino acids. Germline CDR1 is SEHNR and CDR2 is FQNEAQ (reference sequence). V was clipped by 6 bases and J by 7 bases; unmatched bases: 6. CDR3 amino acids: CASSWGQGGEKLFF. The CDR3 bases are TGTGCCAGCAGTTGGGGACAGGGAGGTGAAAAACTGTTTTTT.

The chain carries TRBV5-1 and TRBJ1-1; D may be TRBD1 (5 bases). V dropped 3 bases and J dropped 2 bases, with 11 bases sitting between them. The germline V gene encodes CDR1 SGHRS and CDR2 YFSETQ. This CDR3 contains 14 residues. In DNA form, the CDR3 reads TGCGCCAGCAGCTCCGGAGGGGTCAACACTGAAGCTTTCTTT. The encoded protein is CASSSGGVNTEAFF.

This clone showed up just a few times. The chain carries TRBV11-2 and TRBJ1-2, with D maybe TRBD1 (6 bases). The ends were cut back, 2 bases at V and 5 bases at J, with 15 bases in the middle. This CDR3 region has 15 residues. CDR1 and CDR2 from the germline V gene are SGHAT and FQNNGV. DNA for the CDR3: TGTGCCAGCAGCTTAACGGGGGGCGCCGGGTATGGCTACACCTTC. Translating it yields CASSLTGGAGYGYTF.

This clone was counted between two and nine times. The CDR3 region is CASSTTGSSYNEQFF. The CDR3 DNA follows: TGCGCCAGCAGCACGACAGGGAGCTCCTACAATGAGCAGTTCTTC. V usage is TRBV5-1 and J usage is TRBJ2-1, with 7 positions matching TRBD1. The CDR3 length is 15 residues. CDR1 is SGHRS, CDR2 YFSETQ, per germline. V trimming: 4 bases; J trimming: 0 bases; junction bases outside the gene matches: 4.